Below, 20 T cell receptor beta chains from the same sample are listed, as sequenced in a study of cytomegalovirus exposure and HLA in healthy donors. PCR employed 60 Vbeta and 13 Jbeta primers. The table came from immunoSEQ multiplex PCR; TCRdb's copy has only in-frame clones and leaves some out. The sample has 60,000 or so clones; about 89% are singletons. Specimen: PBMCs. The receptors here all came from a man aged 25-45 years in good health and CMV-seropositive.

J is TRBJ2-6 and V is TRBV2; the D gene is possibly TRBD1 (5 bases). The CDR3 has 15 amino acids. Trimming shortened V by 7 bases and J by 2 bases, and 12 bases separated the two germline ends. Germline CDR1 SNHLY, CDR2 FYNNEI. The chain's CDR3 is CASTAWGAGANVLTF. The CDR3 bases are TGTGCCAGCACGGCCTGGGGCGCTGGGGCCAACGTCCTGACTTTC.

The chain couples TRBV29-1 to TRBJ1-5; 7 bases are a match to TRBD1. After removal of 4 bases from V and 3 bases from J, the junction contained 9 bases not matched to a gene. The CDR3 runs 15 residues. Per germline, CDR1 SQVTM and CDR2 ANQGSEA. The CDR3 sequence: CSVADRPENNQPQHF. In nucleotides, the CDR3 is TGCAGCGTTGCGGACAGGCCGGAAAACAATCAGCCCCAGCATTTT. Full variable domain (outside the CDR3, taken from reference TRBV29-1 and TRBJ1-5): SAVISQKPSRDICQRGTSLTIQCQVDSQVTMMFWYRQQPGQSLTLIATANQGSEATYESGFVIDKFPISRPNLTFSTLTVSNMSPEDSSIYLCSVADRPENNQPQHFGDGTRLSIL.

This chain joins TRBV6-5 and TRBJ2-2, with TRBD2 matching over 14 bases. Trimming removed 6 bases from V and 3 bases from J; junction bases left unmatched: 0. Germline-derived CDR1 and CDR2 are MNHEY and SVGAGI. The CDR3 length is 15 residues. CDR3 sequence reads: CASRGLAGDTGELFF. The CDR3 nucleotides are TGTGCCAGCAGGGGACTAGCGGGAGACACCGGGGAGCTGTTTTTT.

CDR3 in amino acids: CASRTGSIQYF. The CDR3 DNA sequence: TGTGCCAGCAGGACAGGGAGCATTCAGTACTTC. J is TRBJ2-4 and V is TRBV27; 7 nucleotides line up with TRBD1. The V segment lost 6 bases and the J segment 9 bases; nucleotides outside the gene matches: 2. Germline V CDR1 and CDR2: MNHEY, SMNVEV (reference sequence). This CDR3 has 11 residues.

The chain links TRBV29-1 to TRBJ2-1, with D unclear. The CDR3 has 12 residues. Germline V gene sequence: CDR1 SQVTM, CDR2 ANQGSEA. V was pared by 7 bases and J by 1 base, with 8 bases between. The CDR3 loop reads CSERVSYNEQFF. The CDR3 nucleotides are TGCAGCGAGCGAGTATCCTACAATGAGCAGTTCTTC.

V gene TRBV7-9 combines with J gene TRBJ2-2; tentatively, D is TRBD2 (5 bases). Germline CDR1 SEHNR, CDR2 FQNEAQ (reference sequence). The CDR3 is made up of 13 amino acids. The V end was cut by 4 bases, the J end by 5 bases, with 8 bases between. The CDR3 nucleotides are TGTGCCAGCAGCTCCGGGGAGACCGGGGAGCTGTTTTTT. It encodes CASSSGETGELFF. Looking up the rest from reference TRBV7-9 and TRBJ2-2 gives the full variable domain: DTGVSQNPRHKITKRGQNVTFRCDPISEHNRLYWYRQTLGQGPEFLTYFQNEAQLEKSRLLSDRFSAERPKGSFSTLEIQRTEQGDSAMYLCASSSGETGELFFGEGSRLTVL.

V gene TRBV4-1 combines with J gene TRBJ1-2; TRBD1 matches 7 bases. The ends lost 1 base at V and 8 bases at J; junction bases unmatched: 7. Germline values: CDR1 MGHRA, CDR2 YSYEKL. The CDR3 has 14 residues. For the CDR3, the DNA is TGCGCCAGCAGCCAAGTGAACAGGGGAGGAGGCTACACCTTC. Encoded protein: CASSQVNRGGGYTF.

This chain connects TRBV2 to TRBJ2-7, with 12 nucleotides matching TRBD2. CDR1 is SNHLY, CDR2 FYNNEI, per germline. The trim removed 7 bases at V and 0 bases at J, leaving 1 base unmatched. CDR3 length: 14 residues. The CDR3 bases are TGTGCCAGCAAGACTAGCGGGGGCTCCTACGAGCAGTACTTC. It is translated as CASKTSGGSYEQYF.

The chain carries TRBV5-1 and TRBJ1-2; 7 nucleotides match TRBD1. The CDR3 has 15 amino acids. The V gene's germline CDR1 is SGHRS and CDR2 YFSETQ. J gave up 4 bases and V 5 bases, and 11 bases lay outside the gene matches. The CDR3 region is CASRDNTGDGYGYTF. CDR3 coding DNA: TGCGCCAGCAGGGACAATACAGGGGACGGCTATGGCTACACCTTC.

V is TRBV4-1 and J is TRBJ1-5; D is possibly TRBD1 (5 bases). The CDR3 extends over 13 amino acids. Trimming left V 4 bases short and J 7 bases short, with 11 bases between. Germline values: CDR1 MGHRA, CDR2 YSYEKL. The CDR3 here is CASSRQGGQPQHF. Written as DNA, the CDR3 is TGCGCCAGCAGCCGGCAGGGAGGGCAGCCCCAGCATTTT.

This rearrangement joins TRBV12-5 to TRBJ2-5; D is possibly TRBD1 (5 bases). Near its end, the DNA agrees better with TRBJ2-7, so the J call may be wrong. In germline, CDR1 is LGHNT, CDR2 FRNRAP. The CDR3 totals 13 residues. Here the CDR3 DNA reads TGTGCTAGTGGACTTGACAGCTCCTACGAGCAGTACTTC. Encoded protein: CASGLDSSYEQYF.

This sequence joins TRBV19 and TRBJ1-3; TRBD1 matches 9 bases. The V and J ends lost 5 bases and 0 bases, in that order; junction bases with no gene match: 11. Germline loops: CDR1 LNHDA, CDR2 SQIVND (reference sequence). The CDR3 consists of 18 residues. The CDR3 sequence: CASSSPGGQGFSGNTIYF. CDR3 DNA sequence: TGTGCCAGTAGTTCTCCCGGGGGACAGGGTTTCTCTGGAAACACCATATATTTT. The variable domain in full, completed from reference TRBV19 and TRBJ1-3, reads DGGITQSPKYLFRKEGQNVTLSCEQNLNHDAMYWYRQDPGQGLRLIYYSQIVNDFQKGDIAEGYSVSREKKESFPLTVTSAQKNPTAFYLCASSSPGGQGFSGNTIYFGEGSWLTVV.

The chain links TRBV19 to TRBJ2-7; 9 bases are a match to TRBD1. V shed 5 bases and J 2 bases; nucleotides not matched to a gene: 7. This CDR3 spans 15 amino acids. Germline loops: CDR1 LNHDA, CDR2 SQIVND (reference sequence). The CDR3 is CASSAGTGTAYEQYF. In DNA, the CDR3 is TGTGCCAGTAGTGCAGGGACAGGGACCGCCTACGAGCAGTACTTC.

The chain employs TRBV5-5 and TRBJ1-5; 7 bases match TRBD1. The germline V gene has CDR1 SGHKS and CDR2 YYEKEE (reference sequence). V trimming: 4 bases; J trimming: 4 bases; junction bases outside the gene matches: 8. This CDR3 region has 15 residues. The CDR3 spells CASSLIQGTNQPQHF. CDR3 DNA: TGTGCCAGCAGCCTCATACAGGGGACTAATCAGCCCCAGCATTTT.

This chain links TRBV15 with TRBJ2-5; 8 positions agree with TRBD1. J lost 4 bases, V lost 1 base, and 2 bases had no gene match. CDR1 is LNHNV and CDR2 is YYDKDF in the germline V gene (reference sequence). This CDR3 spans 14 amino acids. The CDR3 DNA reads TGTGCCACCAGCAGAGTAGACAGGGGAGAGACCCAGTACTTC. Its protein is CATSRVDRGETQYF.

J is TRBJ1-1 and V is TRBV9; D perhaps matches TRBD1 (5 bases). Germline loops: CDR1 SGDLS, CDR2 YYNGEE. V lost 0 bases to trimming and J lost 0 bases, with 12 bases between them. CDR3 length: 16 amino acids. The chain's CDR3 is CASSVGGGRMNTEAFF. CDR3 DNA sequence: TGTGCCAGCAGCGTAGGGGGGGGGAGAATGAACACTGAAGCTTTCTTT.

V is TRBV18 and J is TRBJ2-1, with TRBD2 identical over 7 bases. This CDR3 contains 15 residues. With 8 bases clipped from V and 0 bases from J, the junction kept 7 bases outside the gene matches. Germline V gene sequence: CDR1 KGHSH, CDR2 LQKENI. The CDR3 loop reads CASLSSSGSYNEQFF. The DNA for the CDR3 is TGTGCCAGCCTTTCTTCTAGCGGCTCCTACAATGAGCAGTTCTTC.

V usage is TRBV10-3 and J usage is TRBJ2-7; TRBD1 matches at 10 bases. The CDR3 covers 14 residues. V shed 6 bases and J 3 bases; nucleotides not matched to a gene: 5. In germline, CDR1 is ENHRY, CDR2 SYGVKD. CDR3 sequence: CAIRADRGVYEQYF. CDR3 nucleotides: TGTGCCATCAGGGCGGACAGGGGGGTCTACGAGCAGTACTTC.

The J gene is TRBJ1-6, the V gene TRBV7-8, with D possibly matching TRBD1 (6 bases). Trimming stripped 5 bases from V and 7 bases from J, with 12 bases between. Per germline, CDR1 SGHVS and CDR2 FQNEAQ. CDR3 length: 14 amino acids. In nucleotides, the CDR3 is TGTGCCAGCAGCCGGGACATTTCAAATTCACCCCTCCACTTT. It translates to CASSRDISNSPLHF.

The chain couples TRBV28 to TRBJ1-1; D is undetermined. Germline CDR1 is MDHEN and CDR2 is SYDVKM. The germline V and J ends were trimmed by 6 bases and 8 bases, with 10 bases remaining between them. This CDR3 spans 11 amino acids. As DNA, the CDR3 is TGTGCCAGCAGCCTAAGTAAGGAAGCTTTCTTT. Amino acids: CASSLSKEAFF.